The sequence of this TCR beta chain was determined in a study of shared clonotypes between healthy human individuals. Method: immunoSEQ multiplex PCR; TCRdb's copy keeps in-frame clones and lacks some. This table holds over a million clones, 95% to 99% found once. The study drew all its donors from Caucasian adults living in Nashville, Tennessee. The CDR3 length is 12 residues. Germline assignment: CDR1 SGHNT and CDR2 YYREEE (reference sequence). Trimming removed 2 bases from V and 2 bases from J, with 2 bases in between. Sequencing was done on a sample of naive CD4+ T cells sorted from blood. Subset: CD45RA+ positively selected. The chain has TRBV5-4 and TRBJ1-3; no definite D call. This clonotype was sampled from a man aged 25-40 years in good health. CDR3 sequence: CASSLPGNTIYF. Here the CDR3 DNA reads TGTGCCAGCAGCTTACCTGGAAACACCATATATTTT. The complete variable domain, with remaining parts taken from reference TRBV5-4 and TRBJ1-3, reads ETGVTQSPTHLIKTRGQQVTLRCSSQSGHNTVSWYQQALGQGPQFIFQYYREEENGRGNFPPRFSGLQFPNYSSELNVNALELDDSALYLCASSLPGNTIYFGEGSWLTVV.